Sequencing of this TCR beta chain was carried out in a study of metastatic and nonmetastatic thyroid tumors (dated by TCRdb to between 2020 and 2021). Looking at the study overall: Repertoires were compared across peripheral blood and tumor or nodule tissue samples from malignant and benign thyroid patients. What the work shows at the level of the full study, not this receptor alone: In both blood and tumor samples, TCR beta diversity was reported to be significantly higher in malignant tumors than in benign nodules.

To prepare the library, PCR was applied. The data were produced on an Illumina HiSeq 4000. High-throughput sequencing was used to profile the TCR beta-chain CDR3 region of every patient. The study's own analysis went as follows. Drawing on CDR3 differences between clinicopathological groups, the researchers built a classifier meant to tell apart patients with distant-metastatic papillary thyroid cancer. The Shannon index was used to assess repertoire diversity, and the Morisita-Horn index was used to assess tumor-blood repertoire similarity. The raw public data were reprocessed by TCRdb itself: fastp quality trimming at Q25, MiXCR clonotype calling, in-frame beta chains only. The authors' filters were not applied to this entry. The sample table shows about 92,000 clones, and more than 13% are seen once. 3.6% of the sample belongs to the ten largest clones. In this sample, this clone turned up a few times. No cognate antigen has been identified for it. No quality values exist for individual bases; no much larger clone is one base distant.

From a lookup of the germline V gene, CDR1 and CDR2 are ENHRY and SYGVKD. V gives up 7 bases and J gives up 2 bases, and the segment between their germline ends measures 11 bases. The CDR3 contains 13 residues, cysteine and phenylalanine counted. Only CDR3 DNA remains: 39 bases, in frame from the first base. No treatment had been received by any patient before thyroid surgery. Using T-cell receptor beta sequencing, the study looked back at clinical samples from patients collected from about 2011 to 2019. This chain joins TRBV10-3 to TRBJ2-5; the D gene is perhaps TRBD1, from 6 matching bases. This sequence originates from a female donor with papillary thyroid cancer or a benign thyroid nodule (not recorded which). Some clones in this sample may be carry-over from other donors' samples. Sequencing was done on a sample of blood. The sequence in DNA is TGTGCCATCACCCGGGACACGCAAGAGACCCAGTACTTC. This is translated as CAITRDTQETQYF.